This TCR beta chain was sequenced in a study of cytomegalovirus exposure and HLA in healthy donors. About the research overall: Roughly 180 million T cells yielded under 130 million unique TCR beta sequences in earlier analysis.

With 60 Vbeta and 13 Jbeta primers, the PCR was carried out. The table came from immunoSEQ multiplex PCR; TCRdb's copy has only in-frame clones and leaves some out. The data contain about 110,000 clones, around 86% of them singletons. V trimming: 0 bases; J trimming: 9 bases; junction bases outside the gene matches: 6. This CDR3 is 15 amino acids long. Germline-derived CDR1 and CDR2 are MNHEY and SVGAGI. This chain connects TRBV6-5 to TRBJ2-7, with 12 bases that match TRBD2. The sequencing sample was made of PBMCs. The sequence derives from a woman aged 30 to 39 in good health and CMV-seronegative. Here the CDR3 reads CASSYSRLAGAGQYF. In DNA form, the CDR3 reads TGTGCCAGCAGTTACTCGAGACTAGCGGGAGCGGGGCAGTACTTC.